The 21 T cell receptor beta chains below come from one sample, sequenced in a study of beta chain features in type 1 diabetes (dated by TCRdb to between 2017 and 2018). The library was prepared using the immunoSEQ multiplex PCR assay. The High Capacity cDNA Reverse Transcription Kit was used to reverse transcribe all of the isolated RNA, meaning that expressed TCRB transcripts were what got sequenced. TCRdb retrieved this table from immuneACCESS and kept in-frame rearrangements only. Not all clones are present; in checked studies, unresolved V genes account for under half, and no reason is known for the remainder. The sample includes about 930,000 clones, with roughly a sixth observed a single time. The ten largest account for 0.02% to 0.025% of the sample. Material: naive CD4+ T cells from blood. The meaning of the sample's cell subset or site label: true naive CD4+ T cells. The source of these receptors is a woman aged 18-29 years in good health.

V is TRBV4-1 and J is TRBJ2-1; 11 nucleotides align to TRBD2. CDR3 length: 16 residues. Germline CDR1 MGHRA, CDR2 YSYEKL. The junction had 5 bases not matched to a gene; V was cut back by 0 bases and J by 7 bases. CDR3 coding DNA: TGCGCCAGCAGCCAAGACCCTAGCGGGAGGTGGAATGAGCAGTTCTTC. This sequence encodes CASSQDPSGRWNEQFF.

The chain joins TRBV16 to TRBJ1-5; 7 bases are shared with TRBD1. The ends lost 3 bases at V and 4 bases at J; junction bases unmatched: 6. Germline V CDR1 and CDR2: KGHSY, FQNENV. This CDR3 comprises 15 residues. CDR3 residues: CASSHWDSLNQPQHF. CDR3 DNA: TGTGCCAGCAGCCACTGGGACAGTCTGAATCAGCCCCAGCATTTT.

In DNA form, the CDR3 reads TGTGCCAGCAGCCAGTCCGGGACTAGCACAGATACGCAGTATTTT. Amino acid sequence: CASSQSGTSTDTQYF. This chain connects TRBV5-4 to TRBJ2-3; a weak D match, TRBD2 (6 bases). Per germline, CDR1 SGHNT and CDR2 YYREEE (reference sequence). This CDR3 comprises 15 residues. The V gene lost 4 bases and the J gene lost 0 bases, with 12 bases spanning the gap.

The rearrangement uses TRBV5-1 and TRBJ2-1, with TRBD2 identical over 13 bases. This CDR3 comprises 14 residues. V was pared by 1 base and J by 10 bases, with 2 bases of the junction left unmatched. The germline CDR1 and CDR2 sequences are SGHRS and YFSETQ. CDR3 protein: CASSLKLAGGEQFF. The DNA for the CDR3 is TGCGCCAGCAGCTTGAAACTAGCGGGAGGGGAGCAGTTCTTC. The full variable domain, in which reference TRBV5-1 and TRBJ2-1 provide the parts outside the CDR3, is KAGVTQTPRYLIKTRGQQVTLSCSPISGHRSVSWYQQTPGQGLQFLFEYFSETQRNKGNFPGRFSGRQFSNSRSEMNVSTLELGDSALYLCASSLKLAGGEQFFGPGTRLTVL.

The chain joins TRBV7-2 to TRBJ2-7; D might be TRBD2 (5 bases). Between the trimmed V and J ends, which lost 3 bases and 5 bases, there was a span of 5 bases. The CDR3 covers 11 residues. Per germline, CDR1 SGHTA and CDR2 FQGNSA. The CDR3: CASSFGNEQYF. For the CDR3, the DNA is TGTGCCAGCAGCTTCGGGAACGAGCAGTACTTC.

This clone was counted between two and nine times. The rearrangement uses TRBV27 and TRBJ2-2, with D tentatively TRBD1 (6 bases). This CDR3 comprises 18 residues. Trimming removed 0 bases at V and 0 bases at J, with 14 bases between. Per germline, CDR1 MNHEY and CDR2 SMNVEV (reference sequence). CDR3 coding DNA: TGTGCCAGCAGTTTATCACTTACAGGGTTTACGAACACCGGGGAGCTGTTTTTT. This gives the protein CASSLSLTGFTNTGELFF.

This clone was seen only a few times. The rearrangement links TRBV5-1 to TRBJ2-3, with TRBD2 as a possible D gene (5 bases). Per germline, CDR1 SGHRS and CDR2 YFSETQ. The CDR3 sequence is 13 residues long. With 3 bases removed from V and 5 bases from J, the gap between germline ends came to 10 bases. As DNA, the CDR3 is TGCGCCAGCAGCTCCCCCGGGGAAGATACGCAGTATTTT. This translates into CASSSPGEDTQYF.

This clone occurred a few times. The chain combines TRBV6-1 with TRBJ1-4; D may be TRBD1 (5 bases). CDR3 size: 17 residues. The germline CDR1 and CDR2 sequences are MNHNS and SASEGT. V lost 2 bases, J lost 0 bases, and 13 bases lay in between. DNA of the CDR3: TGTGCCAGCAGTGAATTTCGGGGGACCTCAACTAATGAAAAACTGTTTTTT. It is translated as CASSEFRGTSTNEKLFF.

This chain uses TRBV4-1 with TRBJ1-4; TRBD1 matches 12 bases. This CDR3 has 18 residues. The J segment lost 8 bases and the V segment lost 3 bases, leaving 13 bases of the junction unmatched. The germline V gene encodes CDR1 MGHRA and CDR2 YSYEKL. The CDR3 region is CASSQAGTGGVAEEKLFF. CDR3 DNA: TGCGCCAGCAGCCAGGCCGGGACAGGGGGCGTCGCGGAAGAAAAACTGTTTTTT.

This clone has a handful of counts. CDR3 nucleotides: TGTGCCAGCAGCGCGGACAGTCCCCTCTATGGCTACACCTTC. As protein: CASSADSPLYGYTF. The chain couples TRBV7-9 to TRBJ1-2, with D perhaps TRBD1 (6 bases). The CDR3 is 14 amino acids. In germline, CDR1 is SEHNR, CDR2 FQNEAQ (reference sequence). Trimming cost V 5 bases and J 4 bases, with 14 bases left between them.

The chain uses TRBV19 and TRBJ1-5, with D tentatively TRBD1 (6 bases). Germline assignment: CDR1 LNHDA and CDR2 SQIVND (reference sequence). This CDR3 has 13 amino acids. V lost 6 bases and J 5 bases, leaving 11 bases between the germline ends. CDR3 nucleotide sequence: TGTGCCAGTAGCCCACAGGGAGATCAGCCCCAGCATTTT. The encoded protein is CASSPQGDQPQHF.

With regard to this clone: The same CDR3 can be traced to other DNA sequences in this sample. The genes are TRBV9 and TRBJ1-5; D is ambiguous. V shed 4 bases and J shed 7 bases, with 9 bases lying between them. The CDR3 extends over 12 amino acids. Germline-derived CDR1 and CDR2 are SGDLS and YYNGEE. CDR3 amino acids: CASSPDTQPQHF. CDR3 DNA sequence: TGTGCCAGCAGCCCAGACACCCAGCCCCAGCATTTT.

This clone has only a few counts. The rearrangement uses TRBV29-1 and TRBJ2-5; no clear D. V was clipped by 3 bases and J by 0 bases, with 8 bases between them. This CDR3 region has 13 residues. Germline V CDR1 and CDR2: SQVTM, ANQGSEA. The CDR3 loop is CSVDSGNQETQYF. For the CDR3, the DNA is TGCAGCGTTGATTCAGGAAACCAAGAGACCCAGTACTTC.

The genes are TRBV28 and TRBJ2-5; TRBD2 aligns across 9 bases. The assigned J gene may be wrong: the sequence end matches TRBJ2-7 better. This CDR3 contains 15 residues. Germline values: CDR1 MDHEN, CDR2 SYDVKM. The DNA of the CDR3 is TGTGCCAGCAGTTTAATTGGAGCGGGGGGCTACGAGCAGTACTTC. Amino acids: CASSLIGAGGYEQYF.

The J gene is TRBJ2-7, the V gene TRBV2; no definite D call. This CDR3 spans 14 amino acids. The V and J ends lost 6 bases and 0 bases respectively, with 12 bases between them. CDR1 is SNHLY, CDR2 FYNNEI, per germline. As DNA, the CDR3 is TGTGCCAGCAGGCGACAAGGTAGCTCCTACGAGCAGTACTTC. The encoded protein is CASRRQGSSYEQYF.

This clone was detected once. Distinct nucleotide sequences in the sample also encode this CDR3. The CDR3 DNA is TGTGCCAGTAGTATAGGGGCAGGGAGTTACGAGCAGTACTTC. It is translated as CASSIGAGSYEQYF. This chain links TRBV19 with TRBJ2-7, with D perhaps given as TRBD1 or TRBD2 (5 bases each). Germline V gene lookup returns CDR1 LNHDA and CDR2 SQIVND (reference sequence). Deletions cut 1 base from V and 4 bases from J, with 11 bases between. This CDR3 contains 14 residues. The whole variable domain, remainder taken from reference TRBV19 and TRBJ2-7, is DGGITQSPKYLFRKEGQNVTLSCEQNLNHDAMYWYRQDPGQGLRLIYYSQIVNDFQKGDIAEGYSVSREKKESFPLTVTSAQKNPTAFYLCASSIGAGSYEQYFGPGTRLTVT.

The V and J genes are TRBV18 and TRBJ2-7; the D gene is possibly TRBD1 (6 bases). Trimming took off 3 bases at V and 4 bases at J, with 10 bases between the two ends. CDR1 KGHSH and CDR2 LQKENI come from the germline V gene. The CDR3 is 13 residues long. CDR3 sequence reads: CASSPATGYEQYF. In DNA, the CDR3 is TGTGCCAGCTCACCCGCAACAGGGTACGAGCAGTACTTC. The complete variable domain, with remaining parts taken from reference TRBV18 and TRBJ2-7, reads NAGVMQNPRHLVRRRGQEARLRCSPMKGHSHVYWYRQLPEEGLKFMVYLQKENIIDESGMPKERFSAEFPKEGPSILRIQQVVRGDSAAYFCASSPATGYEQYFGPGTRLTVT.

This clone turned up a few times. Different DNA sequences within this sample yield the same CDR3. The V and J genes are TRBV2 and TRBJ2-5; D not resolved. V lost 6 bases to trimming and J lost 5 bases, with 7 bases between them. This CDR3 contains 11 residues. Germline V gene data show CDR1 as SNHLY and CDR2 as FYNNEI. The CDR3: CASSPLETQYF. Written as DNA, the CDR3 is TGTGCCAGCAGCCCCCTGGAGACCCAGTACTTC.

This clone was found a few times. The CDR3, as DNA: TGTGCCAGCAGTGAATTTCAGGGGGCAATGGGTGAGCAGTTCTTC. Amino acids: CASSEFQGAMGEQFF. This chain connects TRBV25-1 to TRBJ2-1, with TRBD1 matching 8 bases. This CDR3 region has 15 residues. Trimming at V came to 1 base and at J to 9 bases, leaving 8 bases not matched to a gene. Germline CDR1 reads MGHDK; CDR2 reads SYGVNS.

The chain has TRBV21-1 and TRBJ2-5; whether TRBD2, the table's D call, matches the DNA was not checked. TRBV21-1 is a pseudogene. This CDR3 contains 20 residues. The CDR3 bases are TGTGCCAGCAGCAAATGGAGTAGCGGGAGGGCCGGTAATTACTGGGAGACCCAGTACTTC. Residues: CASSKWSSGRAGNYWETQYF.

The chain uses TRBV6-6 and TRBJ2-7, with no clear D. CDR3 length: 15 residues. The germline V and J ends were trimmed by 6 bases and 3 bases, with 18 bases remaining between them. Per the germline V gene, CDR1 is MNHNY and CDR2 is SVGAGI (reference sequence). CDR3: CASRTQQIRVYEQYF. The CDR3 region has the DNA TGTGCCAGCAGGACCCAGCAGATTAGGGTCTACGAGCAGTACTTC.